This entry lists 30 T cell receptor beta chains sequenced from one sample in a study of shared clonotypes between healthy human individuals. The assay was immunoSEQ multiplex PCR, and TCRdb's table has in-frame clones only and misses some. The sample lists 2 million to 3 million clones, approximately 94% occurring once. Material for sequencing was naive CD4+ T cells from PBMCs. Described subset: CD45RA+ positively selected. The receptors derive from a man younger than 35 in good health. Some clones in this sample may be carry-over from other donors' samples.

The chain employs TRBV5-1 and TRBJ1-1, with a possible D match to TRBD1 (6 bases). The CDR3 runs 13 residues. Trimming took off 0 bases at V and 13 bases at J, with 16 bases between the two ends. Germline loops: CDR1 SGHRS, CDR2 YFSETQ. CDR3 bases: TGCGCCAGCAGCTTGGTGGGGGGCGATACCGGTTTCTTT. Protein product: CASSLVGGDTGFF.

The CDR3 spells CATRRDPGNYGYTF. The CDR3 coding sequence is TGTGCCACCAGAAGAGACCCGGGTAATTATGGCTACACCTTC. The genes are TRBV6-5 and TRBJ1-2; D is uncertain. The CDR3 extends over 14 amino acids. Trimming shortened V by 10 bases and J by 5 bases, and 20 bases separated the two germline ends. Germline V gives CDR1 MNHEY, CDR2 SVGAGI.

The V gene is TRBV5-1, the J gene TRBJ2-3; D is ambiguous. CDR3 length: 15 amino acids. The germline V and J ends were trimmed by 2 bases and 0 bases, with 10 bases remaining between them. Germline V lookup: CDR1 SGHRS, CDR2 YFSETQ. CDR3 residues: CASSFRGDSTDTQYF. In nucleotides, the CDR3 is TGCGCCAGCAGCTTTCGAGGAGATAGCACAGATACGCAGTATTTT. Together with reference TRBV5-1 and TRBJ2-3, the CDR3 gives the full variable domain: KAGVTQTPRYLIKTRGQQVTLSCSPISGHRSVSWYQQTPGQGLQFLFEYFSETQRNKGNFPGRFSGRQFSNSRSEMNVSTLELGDSALYLCASSFRGDSTDTQYFGPGTRLTVL.

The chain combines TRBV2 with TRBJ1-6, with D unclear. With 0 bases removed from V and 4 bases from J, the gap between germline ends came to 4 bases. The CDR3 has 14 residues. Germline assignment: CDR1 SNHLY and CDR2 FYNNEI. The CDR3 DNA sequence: TGTGCCAGCAGTGAAGCACCGTATAATTCACCCCTCCACTTT. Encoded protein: CASSEAPYNSPLHF.

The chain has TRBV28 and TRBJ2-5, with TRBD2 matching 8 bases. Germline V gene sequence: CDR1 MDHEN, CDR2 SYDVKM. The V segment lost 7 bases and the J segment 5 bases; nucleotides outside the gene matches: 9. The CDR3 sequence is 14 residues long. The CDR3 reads CASKTGGPSETQYF. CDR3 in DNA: TGTGCCAGCAAGACGGGAGGGCCCTCTGAGACCCAGTACTTC.

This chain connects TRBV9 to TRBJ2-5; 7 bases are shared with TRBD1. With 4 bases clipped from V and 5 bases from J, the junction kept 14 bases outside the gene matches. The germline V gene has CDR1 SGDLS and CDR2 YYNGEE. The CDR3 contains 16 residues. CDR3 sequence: CASSPKGGRGYETQYF. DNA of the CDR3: TGTGCCAGCAGCCCTAAGGGTGGCAGGGGGTATGAGACCCAGTACTTC.

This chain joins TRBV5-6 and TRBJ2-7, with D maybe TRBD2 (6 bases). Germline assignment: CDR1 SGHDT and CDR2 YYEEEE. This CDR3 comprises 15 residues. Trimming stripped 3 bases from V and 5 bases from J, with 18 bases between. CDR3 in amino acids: CASSSVSAGGDEQYF. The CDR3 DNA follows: TGTGCCAGCAGCTCCGTTAGTGCAGGAGGGGACGAGCAGTACTTC.

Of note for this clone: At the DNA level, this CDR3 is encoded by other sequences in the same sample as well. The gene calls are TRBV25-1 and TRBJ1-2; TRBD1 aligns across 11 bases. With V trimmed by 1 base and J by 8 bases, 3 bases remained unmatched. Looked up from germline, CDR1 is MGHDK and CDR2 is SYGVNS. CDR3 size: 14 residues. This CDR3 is CASSEWGQGGGYTF. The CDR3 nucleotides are TGTGCCAGCAGTGAATGGGGACAGGGGGGAGGCTACACCTTC.

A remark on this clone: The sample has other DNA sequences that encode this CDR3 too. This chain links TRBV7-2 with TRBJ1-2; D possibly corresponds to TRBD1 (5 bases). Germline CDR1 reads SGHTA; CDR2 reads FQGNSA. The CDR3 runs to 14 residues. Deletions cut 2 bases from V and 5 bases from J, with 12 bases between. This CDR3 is CASSLSGAGYGYTF. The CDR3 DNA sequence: TGTGCCAGCAGCTTATCTGGGGCGGGATATGGCTACACCTTC.

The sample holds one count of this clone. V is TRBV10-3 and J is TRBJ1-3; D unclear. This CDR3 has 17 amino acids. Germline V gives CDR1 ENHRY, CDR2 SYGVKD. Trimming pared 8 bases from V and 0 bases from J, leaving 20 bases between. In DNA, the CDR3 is TGTGCCATCGGTGCTCAAGGGCGCGGATCCTCTGGAAACACCATATATTTT. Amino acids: CAIGAQGRGSSGNTIYF.

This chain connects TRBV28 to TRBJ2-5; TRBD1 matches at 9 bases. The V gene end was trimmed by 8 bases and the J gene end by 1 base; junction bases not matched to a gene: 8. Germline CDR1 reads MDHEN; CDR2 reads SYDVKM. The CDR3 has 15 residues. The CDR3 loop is CASALRDRVQETQYF. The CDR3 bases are TGTGCCAGCGCTCTCCGGGACAGGGTCCAAGAGACCCAGTACTTC.

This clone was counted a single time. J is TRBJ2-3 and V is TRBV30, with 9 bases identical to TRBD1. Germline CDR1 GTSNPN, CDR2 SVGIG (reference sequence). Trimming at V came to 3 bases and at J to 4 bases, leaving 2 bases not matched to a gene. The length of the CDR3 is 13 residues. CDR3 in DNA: TGTGCCTGGAGCCGGGACAGGGCAGATACGCAGTATTTT. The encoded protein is CAWSRDRADTQYF.

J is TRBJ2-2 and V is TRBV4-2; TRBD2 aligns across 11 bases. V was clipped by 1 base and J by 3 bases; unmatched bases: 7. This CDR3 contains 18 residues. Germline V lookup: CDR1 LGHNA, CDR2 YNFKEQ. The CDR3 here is CASSQAVGLAGDTGELFF. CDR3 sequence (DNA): TGTGCCAGCAGCCAAGCTGTCGGACTAGCGGGCGACACCGGGGAGCTGTTTTTT.

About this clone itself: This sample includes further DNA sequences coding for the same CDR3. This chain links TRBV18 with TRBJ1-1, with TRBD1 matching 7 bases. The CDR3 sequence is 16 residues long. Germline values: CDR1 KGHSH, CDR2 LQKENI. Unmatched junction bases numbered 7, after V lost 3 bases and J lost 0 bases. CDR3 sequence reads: CASSPNNRGLNTEAFF. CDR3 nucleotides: TGTGCCAGCTCACCCAACAACAGGGGATTGAACACTGAAGCTTTCTTT. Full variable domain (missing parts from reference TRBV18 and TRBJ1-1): NAGVMQNPRHLVRRRGQEARLRCSPMKGHSHVYWYRQLPEEGLKFMVYLQKENIIDESGMPKERFSAEFPKEGPSILRIQQVVRGDSAAYFCASSPNNRGLNTEAFFGQGTRLTVV.

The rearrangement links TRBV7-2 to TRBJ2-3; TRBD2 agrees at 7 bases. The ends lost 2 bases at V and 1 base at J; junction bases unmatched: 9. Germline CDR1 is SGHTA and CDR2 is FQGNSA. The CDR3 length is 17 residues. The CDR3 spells CASSLLGGSWGTDTQYF. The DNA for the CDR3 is TGTGCCAGCAGCTTACTTGGCGGGAGTTGGGGCACAGATACGCAGTATTTT.

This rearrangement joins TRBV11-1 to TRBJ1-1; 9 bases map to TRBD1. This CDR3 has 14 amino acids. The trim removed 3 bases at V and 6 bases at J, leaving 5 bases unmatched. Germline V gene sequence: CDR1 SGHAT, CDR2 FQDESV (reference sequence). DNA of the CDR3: TGTGCCAGCAGCTTGGGGACAGGGATCGCTGAAGCTTTCTTT. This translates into CASSLGTGIAEAFF.

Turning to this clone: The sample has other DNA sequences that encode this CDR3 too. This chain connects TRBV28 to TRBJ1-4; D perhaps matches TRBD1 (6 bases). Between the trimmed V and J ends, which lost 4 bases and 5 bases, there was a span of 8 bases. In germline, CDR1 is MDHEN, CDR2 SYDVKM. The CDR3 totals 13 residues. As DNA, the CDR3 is TGTGCCAGCAGTTCAGGACAGAATGAAAAACTGTTTTTT. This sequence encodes CASSSGQNEKLFF.

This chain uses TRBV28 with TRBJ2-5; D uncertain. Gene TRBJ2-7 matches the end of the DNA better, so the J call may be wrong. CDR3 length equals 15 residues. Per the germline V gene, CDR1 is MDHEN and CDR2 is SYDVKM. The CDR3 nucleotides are TGTGCCAGCAGCCTTGCGTTGGGGAATCTTCTCGAGCAGTACTTC. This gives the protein CASSLALGNLLEQYF.

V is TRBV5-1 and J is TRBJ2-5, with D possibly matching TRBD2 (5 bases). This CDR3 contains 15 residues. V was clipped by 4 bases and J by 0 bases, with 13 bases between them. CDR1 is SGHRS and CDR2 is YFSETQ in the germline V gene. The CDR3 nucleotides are TGCGCCAGCAGCCCGGAAGGACTCTACCAAGAGACCCAGTACTTC. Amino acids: CASSPEGLYQETQYF.

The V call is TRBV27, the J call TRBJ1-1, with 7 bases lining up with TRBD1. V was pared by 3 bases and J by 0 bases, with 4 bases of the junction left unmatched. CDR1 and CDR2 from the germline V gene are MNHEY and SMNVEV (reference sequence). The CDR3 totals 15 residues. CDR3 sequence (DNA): TGTGCCAGCAGTTTGGACAGGCTGATGAACACTGAAGCTTTCTTT. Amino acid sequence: CASSLDRLMNTEAFF.

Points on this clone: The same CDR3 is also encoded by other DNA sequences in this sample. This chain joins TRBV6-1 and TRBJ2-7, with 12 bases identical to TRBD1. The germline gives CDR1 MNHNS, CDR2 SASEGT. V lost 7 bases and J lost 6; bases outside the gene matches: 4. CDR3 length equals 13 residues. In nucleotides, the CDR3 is TGTGCCAGCACGGGACAGGGGGCGGGCGAGCAGTACTTC. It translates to CASTGQGAGEQYF.

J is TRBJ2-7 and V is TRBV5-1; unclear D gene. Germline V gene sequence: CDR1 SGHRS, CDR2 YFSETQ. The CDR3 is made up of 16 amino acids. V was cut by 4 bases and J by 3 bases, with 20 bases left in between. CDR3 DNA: TGCGCCAGCAGCGTTGTGACTCCAGCCCATGGCTACGAGCAGTACTTC. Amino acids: CASSVVTPAHGYEQYF.

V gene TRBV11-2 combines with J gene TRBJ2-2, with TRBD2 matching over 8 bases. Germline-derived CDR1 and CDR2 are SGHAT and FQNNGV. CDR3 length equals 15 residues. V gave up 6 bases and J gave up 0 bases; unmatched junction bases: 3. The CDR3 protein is CASSFSGANTGELFF. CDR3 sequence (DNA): TGTGCCAGCAGTTTTAGCGGGGCGAACACCGGGGAGCTGTTTTTT.

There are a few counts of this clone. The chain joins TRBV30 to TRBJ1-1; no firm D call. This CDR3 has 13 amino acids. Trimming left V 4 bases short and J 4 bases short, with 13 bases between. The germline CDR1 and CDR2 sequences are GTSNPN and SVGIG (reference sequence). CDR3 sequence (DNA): TGTGCCTGGAAACCCTTGGGTTTCACTGAAGCTTTCTTT. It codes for CAWKPLGFTEAFF.

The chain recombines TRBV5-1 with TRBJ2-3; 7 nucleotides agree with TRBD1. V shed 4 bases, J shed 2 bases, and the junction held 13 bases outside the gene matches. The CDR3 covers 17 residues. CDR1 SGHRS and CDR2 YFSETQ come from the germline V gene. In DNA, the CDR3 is TGCGCCAGCAGCCCTACGGCCGGGACAGCCTCCACAGATACGCAGTATTTT. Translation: CASSPTAGTASTDTQYF.

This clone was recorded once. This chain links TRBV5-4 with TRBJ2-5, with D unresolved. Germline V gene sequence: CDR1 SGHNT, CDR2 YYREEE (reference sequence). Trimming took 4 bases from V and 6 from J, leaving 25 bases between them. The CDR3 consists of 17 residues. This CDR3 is CASSPPGGPSKFQTQYF. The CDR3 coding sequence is TGTGCCAGCAGCCCTCCCGGCGGACCGTCTAAGTTCCAGACCCAGTACTTC.

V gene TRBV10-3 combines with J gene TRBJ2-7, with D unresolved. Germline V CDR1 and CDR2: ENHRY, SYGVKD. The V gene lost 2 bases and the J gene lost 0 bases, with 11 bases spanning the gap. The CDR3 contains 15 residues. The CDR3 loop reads CAISEEPRSSYEQYF. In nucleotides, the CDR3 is TGTGCCATCAGTGAGGAGCCCAGGAGCTCCTACGAGCAGTACTTC.

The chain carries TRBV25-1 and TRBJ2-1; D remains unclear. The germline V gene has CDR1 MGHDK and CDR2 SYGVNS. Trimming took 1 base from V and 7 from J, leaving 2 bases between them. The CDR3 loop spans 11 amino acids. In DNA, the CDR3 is TGTGCCAGCAGTGAATGGAATGAGCAGTTCTTC. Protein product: CASSEWNEQFF.

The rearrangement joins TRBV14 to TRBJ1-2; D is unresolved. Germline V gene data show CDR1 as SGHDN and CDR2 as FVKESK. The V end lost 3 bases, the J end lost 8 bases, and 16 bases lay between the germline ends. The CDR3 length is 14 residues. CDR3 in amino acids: CASSQERTRRGYTF. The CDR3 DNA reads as TGTGCCAGCAGCCAGGAGCGGACTCGAAGAGGCTACACCTTC.

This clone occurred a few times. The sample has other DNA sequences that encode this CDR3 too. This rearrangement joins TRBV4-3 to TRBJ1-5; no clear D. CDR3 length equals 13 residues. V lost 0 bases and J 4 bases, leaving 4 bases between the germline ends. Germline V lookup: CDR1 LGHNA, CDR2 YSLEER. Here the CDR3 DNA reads TGCGCCAGCAGCCAAGATGTGAATCAGCCCCAGCATTTT. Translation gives CASSQDVNQPQHF.